The 6 T cell receptor beta chains below were found in one sample sequenced in a study of T cell changes during pregnancy in multiple sclerosis. The data were produced by immunoSEQ multiplex PCR, yet TCRdb's version contains in-frame clones alone and is incomplete. The sample includes some 80,000 clones, about 90% of them seen just once. The sequencing used peripheral blood, collected in the first trimester of pregnancy. Source of these receptors: a female donor in good health, enrolled as a control in a pregnancy study.

This chain uses TRBV6-6 with TRBJ2-3; 10 bases agree with TRBD2. This CDR3 comprises 15 residues. The J segment lost 6 bases and the V segment lost 7 bases, leaving 10 bases of the junction unmatched. CDR1 is MNHNY, CDR2 SVGAGI, per germline (reference sequence). CDR3 amino acids: CASTQFSGGPDTQYF. The CDR3 DNA reads as TGTGCCAGCACACAGTTTAGCGGGGGGCCGGATACGCAGTATTTT.

V gene TRBV6-5 combines with J gene TRBJ2-7; TRBD1 agrees at 11 bases. The CDR3 spans 14 residues. The ends lost 2 bases at V and 7 bases at J; junction bases unmatched: 4. CDR1 and CDR2 (germline): MNHEY, SVGAGI. The CDR3 protein is CASSYTGQGGEQYF. CDR3 bases: TGTGCCAGCAGTTACACGGGACAGGGGGGGGAGCAGTACTTC.

V and J are TRBV10-3 and TRBJ2-5, with D uncertain. Trimming cost V 0 bases and J 5 bases, with 10 bases left between them. The CDR3 is 14 residues long. From germline, CDR1 is ENHRY and CDR2 SYGVKD. CDR3 nucleotide sequence: TGTGCCATCAGTGAGTCCGAGAGTCGGGAGACCCAGTACTTC. Translated, it gives CAISESESRETQYF.

The rearrangement links TRBV28 to TRBJ2-3; TRBD2 agrees at 10 bases. The CDR3 is 17 amino acids. CDR1 and CDR2 from the germline V gene are MDHEN and SYDVKM. V dropped 3 bases and J dropped 5; count of bases not matched to a gene: 11. The CDR3 protein is CASSFLSSGSSEDTQYF. The CDR3 DNA reads as TGTGCCAGCAGTTTTCTGTCTAGCGGGAGCTCGGAAGATACGCAGTATTTT.

This clone was detected a few times. The chain combines TRBV21-1 with TRBJ2-7; TRBD1, the D gene given by the table, was not confirmed from the DNA. TRBV21-1 is a known pseudogene. This CDR3 is 16 amino acids long. The CDR3: CASSSSQDRAASEQYF. CDR3 nucleotides: TGTGCCAGCAGCAGTTCCCAAGACAGGGCCGCTAGCGAGCAGTACTTC.

J is TRBJ2-7 and V is TRBV15; weak D call: TRBD1 (5 bases). Trimming took off 4 bases at V and 2 bases at J, with 12 bases between the two ends. Looked up from germline, CDR1 is LNHNV and CDR2 is YYDKDF (reference sequence). The CDR3 extends over 14 amino acids. CDR3 amino acids: CATSKGWRTYEQYF. CDR3 DNA sequence: TGTGCCACCAGCAAGGGGTGGCGAACCTACGAGCAGTACTTC. The whole variable domain, filled in from reference TRBV15 and TRBJ2-7, reads DAMVIQNPRYQVTQFGKPVTLSCSQTLNHNVMYWYQQKSSQAPKLLFHYYDKDFNNEADTPDNFQSRRPNTSFCFLDIRSPGLGDTAMYLCATSKGWRTYEQYFGPGTRLTVT.